These T cell receptor beta chains were read from a single sample in a study of cytomegalovirus exposure and HLA in healthy donors. Generated by immunoSEQ multiplex PCR, the TCRdb table keeps only in-frame clones and is missing some. Here the sample spans around 150,000 clones, 78% being singletons. The sequencing input was PBMCs. These receptors all stem from a male donor in good health and CMV-seronegative. Each CDR3 is given with its conserved first and last residue. D genes are given only for firm matches.

>-|TRBJ1-1|TRBV9
CASSAPLPNTEAFF
TGTGCCAGCAGCGCGCCTCTACCGAACACTGAAGCTTTCTTT
>-|TRBJ2-2|TRBV5-1
CASSKLTGNTGELFF
TGCGCCAGCAGCAAACTGACAGGGAACACCGGGGAGCTGTTTTTT
>TRBD1|TRBJ2-7|TRBV27
CASRLQGASVQYF
TGTGCCAGCAGACTACAGGGGGCAAGCGTGCAGTACTTC
>TRBD1|TRBJ1-4|TRBV19
CASRVSGGNEKLFF
TGTGCCAGTAGAGTCTCAGGGGGTAATGAAAAACTGTTTTTT
>TRBD2|TRBJ2-1|TRBV27
CASSLIGGSNNEQFF
TGTGCCAGCAGTTTAATTGGCGGGAGCAACAATGAGCAGTTCTTC
>-|TRBJ1-2|TRBV19
CAGSLQAGEGGYTF
TGTGCCGGATCCCTACAGGCGGGGGAAGGTGGCTACACCTTC
>-|TRBJ1-2|TRBV28
CASSRPKREDGYTF
TGTGCCAGCAGTCGCCCAAAACGGGAGGATGGCTACACCTTC
>-|TRBJ1-3|TRBV5-1
CASSLGLRISGNTIYF
TGCGCCAGCAGCTTGGGCCTCAGAATCTCTGGAAACACCATATATTTT
>-|TRBJ1-4|TRBV11-2
CASSPRLPSTNEKLFF
TGTGCCAGCAGCCCCCGACTGCCTTCAACTAATGAAAAACTGTTTTTT
>TRBD2|TRBJ2-1|TRBV18
CASSPRGSGSLNEQFF
TGTGCCAGCTCACCAAGGGGTAGCGGGAGTCTGAATGAGCAGTTCTTC